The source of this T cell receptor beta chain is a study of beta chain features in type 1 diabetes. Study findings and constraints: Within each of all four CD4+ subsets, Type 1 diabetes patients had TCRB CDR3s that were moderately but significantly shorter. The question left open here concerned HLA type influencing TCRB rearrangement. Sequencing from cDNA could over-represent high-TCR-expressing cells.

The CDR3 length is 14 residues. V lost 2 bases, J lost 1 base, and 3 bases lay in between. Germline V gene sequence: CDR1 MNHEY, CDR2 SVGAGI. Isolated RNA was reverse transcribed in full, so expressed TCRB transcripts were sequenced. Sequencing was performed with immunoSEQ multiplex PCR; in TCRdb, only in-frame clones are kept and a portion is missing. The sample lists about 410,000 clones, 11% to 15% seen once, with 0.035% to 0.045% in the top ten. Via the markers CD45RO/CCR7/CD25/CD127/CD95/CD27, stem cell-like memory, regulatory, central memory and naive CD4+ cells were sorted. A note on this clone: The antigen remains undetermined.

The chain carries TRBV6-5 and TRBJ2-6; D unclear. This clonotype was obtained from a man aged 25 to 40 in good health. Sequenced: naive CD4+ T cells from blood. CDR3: CASSYRSGANVLTF. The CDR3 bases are TGTGCCAGCAGTTACCGGTCTGGGGCCAACGTCCTGACTTTC.